Below, one T cell receptor (beta chain) is given with its context. Its antigen remains undetermined. The sample holds no much larger clone one base away, and base qualities are not on file. This specimen belongs to a study of blood T cell repertoires in COVID-19 (dated by TCRdb to 2020 to 2022). Looking at the study overall: Samples covering the acute and convalescent phases of COVID-19 were provided by collaborators in the United States, Italy and Spain. A de-identified subject ID, COVID-19 status, age in years and sex were almost always included in the sample metadata. HLA class I and class II types, where available, came from metadata supplied by the sample provider rather than from assay-based typing. Deeply sampled blood TCRbeta repertoires from subjects exposed to, actively infected with, or recovered from COVID-19 were included in the dataset. The repertoires were made available in a free public database intended to serve as a resource for research on the immune response to SARS-CoV-2. Samples came from the ongoing ImmuneRACE study (first 160 participants) plus 1,254 subjects from 6 global collaborators. The prospective study material was composed of cDNA or gDNA derived from T cells, B-cell-depleted T cells, or PBMCs.

Here V drops 3 bases and J drops 1 base, and the junction holds 5 bases not matched to any gene. The CDR3 sequence holds 15 residues, the cysteine and phenylalanine included. Only the CDR3 portion is preserved as DNA: 45 bases, with reading frame beginning at the first base. The germline V gene supplies CDR1 SGDLS and CDR2 YYNGEE. Findings and caveats that apply to the study as a whole: The amount of clinical and demographic metadata varied by source and participant and was provided uncurated.

TCRbeta CDR3 regions were amplified from genomic DNA by means of the immunoSEQ Assay, a bias-controlled multiplex PCR. As for the original processing: The number of nucleated cells in each sample was estimated from the amplification of reference gene primers within the assay. To quantify the absolute abundance of each unique TCRbeta CDR3 rearrangement, sequence reads were collapsed and filtered. For each sample, productive Simpson clonality was calculated by taking the square root of Simpson's diversity index across productive rearrangements. TCRdb holds this immuneACCESS table with in-frame rearrangements only. Some clones are missing; in checked studies, unresolved V genes explain under half, and the rest has no known cause. V, J and clone size were drawn from that table, and D and trimming were deduced from the DNA. The sample table holds approximately 250,000 clones, of which around 90% were seen once. The ten largest clones add up to roughly 0.79% of the sample.

One collaborating source in Seattle enrolled patients during active infection and followed them longitudinally through the course of disease. The collaborating institutions used their own protocols to collect whole blood in K2EDTA tubes. For TCRbeta analysis, collaborator samples were shipped as frozen whole blood, as isolated PBMCs, or as DNA extracted from either sample type. This sequence originates from a young man with COVID-19, enrolled during active disease. The chain is assembled from TRBV9 and TRBJ2-5; TRBD2 aligns with 8 central bases. Sequenced input: peripheral blood. The CDR3 region reads CASSAKRGPQETQYF. The nucleotide sequence reads as follows: TGTGCCAGCAGCGCGAAGCGGGGGCCCCAAGAGACCCAGTACTTC.